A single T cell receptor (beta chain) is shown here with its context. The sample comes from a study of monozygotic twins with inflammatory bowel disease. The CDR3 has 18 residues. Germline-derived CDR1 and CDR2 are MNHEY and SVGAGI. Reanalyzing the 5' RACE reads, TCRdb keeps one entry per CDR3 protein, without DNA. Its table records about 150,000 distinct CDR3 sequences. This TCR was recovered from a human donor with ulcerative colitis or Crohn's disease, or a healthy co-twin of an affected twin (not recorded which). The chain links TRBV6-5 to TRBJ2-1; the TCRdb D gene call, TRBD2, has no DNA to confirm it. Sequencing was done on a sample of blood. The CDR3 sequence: CASSSRGLAGAPYGEQFF.